This TCR beta chain was obtained from a study of blood T cell repertoires in COVID-19. In the authors' workflow: Estimated nucleated cell counts came from reference gene primer amplification. Sequencing used immunoSEQ multiplex PCR; TCRdb keeps in-frame clones, though not all of them. V and J calls and clone size are those listed in that table; D and trimming were worked out from the DNA. In the table there are more than 95,000 clones, around nine tenths of which are singletons. J lost 15 bases, V lost 2 bases, and 4 bases had no gene match. Germline loops: CDR1 KGHDR, CDR2 SFDVKD. This CDR3 region has 12 residues.

This chain connects TRBV24-1 to TRBJ2-1; 9 positions match TRBD2. Sequencing was done on a sample of peripheral blood. The sequence was collected from a human donor in a cohort sampled during active COVID-19. For the CDR3, the DNA is TGTGCCACCAGTGATTCTCCGGGACTAGCGTTCTTC. As protein: CATSDSPGLAFF.